Below, 8 T cell receptor beta chains from the same sample are listed, as sequenced in a study of beta chain features in type 1 diabetes. Study observations and caveats: Type 1 diabetes patients showed a moderate but significant shortening of TCRB CDR3s in all four CD4+ subsets.

These TCRs' antigens remain unknown. Investigators reverse transcribed all isolated RNA, so they sequenced expressed TCRB transcripts. Sequencing was performed with immunoSEQ multiplex PCR; in TCRdb, only in-frame clones are kept and a portion is missing. The sample has 500,000 to 650,000 clones, around 11% seen once. Sequenced sample: naive CD4+ T cells from blood. The source of these receptors is a young man with type 1 diabetes.

This clone was observed a handful of times. The CDR3 here is CASSPAARGGNEQFF. CDR3 DNA: TGTGCCAGCAGCCCGGCGGCGCGGGGGGGTAATGAGCAGTTCTTC. The rearrangement joins TRBV7-9 to TRBJ2-1; TRBD2 matches 9 bases. Germline loops: CDR1 SEHNR, CDR2 FQNEAQ (reference sequence). There are 15 residues in the CDR3. The junction had 9 bases not matched to a gene; V was cut back by 5 bases and J by 7 bases.

As DNA, the CDR3 is TGCGCCAGCAGCCAAGATCTAAAGGGGGCCTATGGCTACACCTTC. This translates into CASSQDLKGAYGYTF. The genes are TRBV4-3 and TRBJ1-2; TRBD1 aligns across 7 bases. With 0 bases clipped from V and 4 bases from J, the junction kept 5 bases outside the gene matches. CDR3 length equals 15 residues. From germline, CDR1 is LGHNA and CDR2 YSLEER.

This clone was seen a handful of times. This chain uses TRBV2 with TRBJ2-7; TRBD1 aligns across 8 bases. Germline V gene lookup returns CDR1 SNHLY and CDR2 FYNNEI. The CDR3 has 14 residues. After removal of 4 bases from V and 4 bases from J, the junction contained 6 bases not matched to a gene. The CDR3 coding sequence is TGTGCCAGCAGTGCTGCAGGGGGCGGTTACGAGCAGTACTTC. Translating it yields CASSAAGGGYEQYF.

This clone was seen more than once but under ten times. CDR3 bases: TGTGCCAGCTCACAAGGGACAGACTATGGCTACACCTTC. Its translation: CASSQGTDYGYTF. The rearrangement links TRBV18 to TRBJ1-2; 7 nucleotides line up with TRBD1. V shed 4 bases and J 3 bases; nucleotides not matched to a gene: 2. The germline gives CDR1 KGHSH, CDR2 LQKENI. CDR3 size: 13 residues.

This clone came up a few times. V gene TRBV7-9 combines with J gene TRBJ2-5; TRBD1 aligns across 9 bases. From germline, CDR1 is SEHNR and CDR2 FQNEAQ (reference sequence). The CDR3 spans 15 residues. Trimming cost V 1 base and J 4 bases; bases outside gene matches: 4. For the CDR3, the DNA is TGTGCCAGCAGCTTAGTACAGGGGGCACGAGAGACCCAGTACTTC. The encoded protein is CASSLVQGARETQYF.

This clone has just a few counts. This rearrangement joins TRBV28 to TRBJ1-2, with D possibly matching TRBD1 (5 bases). Germline CDR1 reads MDHEN; CDR2 reads SYDVKM. Trimming stripped 5 bases from V and 7 bases from J, with 17 bases between. This CDR3 region has 14 residues. The chain's CDR3 is CASSPAGTPFGYTF. In nucleotides, the CDR3 is TGTGCCAGCAGTCCGGCGGGGACCCCCTTTGGCTACACCTTC.

The genes are TRBV30 and TRBJ1-3, with a possible D match to TRBD1 (6 bases). This CDR3 region has 15 residues. V lost 0 bases, J lost 3 bases, and 12 bases lay in between. Germline-derived CDR1 and CDR2 are GTSNPN and SVGIG (reference sequence). The CDR3 DNA reads as TGTGCCTGGAGTGTAGTAGGGACACATGGAAACACCATATATTTT. It yields the protein CAWSVVGTHGNTIYF.

Only a few counts were recorded for this clone. V gene TRBV28 combines with J gene TRBJ1-5; TRBD1 matches at 7 bases. Germline V gene data show CDR1 as MDHEN and CDR2 as SYDVKM. V trimming: 5 bases; J trimming: 0 bases; junction bases outside the gene matches: 7. The CDR3 loop spans 16 amino acids. CDR3 protein: CASSTQGRGSNQPQHF. Here the CDR3 DNA reads TGTGCCAGCAGTACACAGGGGCGAGGTAGCAATCAGCCCCAGCATTTT.